This T cell receptor beta chain was documented in a study of cytomegalovirus exposure and HLA in healthy donors. This clone was counted only a few times. This CDR3 contains 16 residues. CDR1 is LGHNA and CDR2 is YNFKEQ in the germline V gene. After removal of 1 base from V and 3 bases from J, the junction contained 7 bases not matched to a gene. The PCR made use of 60 Vbeta and 13 Jbeta primers. Profiled with immunoSEQ multiplex PCR; TCRdb holds only in-frame clones, not every one. Of approximately 160,000 clones listed, 68% were seen once; the top ten hold 2.8%. The chain uses TRBV4-2 and TRBJ2-3, with 7 bases fitting TRBD2. The specimen sequenced was PBMCs. The clonotype was recovered from a woman between 35 and 50 years old in good health and CMV-seropositive. For the CDR3, the DNA is TGTGCCAGCAGCCAAGTTGCGGGAGACTTAACAGATACGCAGTATTTT. This sequence encodes CASSQVAGDLTDTQYF.